This T cell receptor (beta chain) derives from a study of cytomegalovirus exposure and HLA in healthy donors. This CDR3 is built from 12 residues. The germline CDR1 and CDR2 sequences are SEHNR and FQNEAQ (reference sequence). Trimming pared 1 base from V and 9 bases from J, leaving 10 bases between. 60 Vbeta and 13 Jbeta primers were used in PCR. Using immunoSEQ multiplex PCR, the repertoire was profiled, and TCRdb retains in-frame clones only, with some absent. Among 150,000 to 200,000 clones listed, 65% to 80% were seen once. The TCR comes from a man between 18 and 35 years old in good health and CMV-seropositive. Sequenced input: PBMCs. V gene TRBV7-9 combines with J gene TRBJ2-7; D gene uncertain. CDR3 nucleotide sequence: TGTGCCAGCAGCTTAGATGATATGGGGCAGTACGTC. It encodes CASSLDDMGQYV.